The 10 T cell receptor beta chains in this list originate from one sample, sequenced in a study of blood T cell repertoires in COVID-19. The table came from immunoSEQ multiplex PCR; TCRdb's copy has only in-frame clones and leaves some out. The sample carries about 280,000 clones, roughly 85% recorded once. The sample taken for sequencing was PBMCs or T cells enriched from blood (not recorded which). The receptor source for this set is a middle-aged man who had been exposed to COVID-19.

This clone was observed once. This chain uses TRBV11-3 with TRBJ2-3; 7 bases align to TRBD2. Germline values: CDR1 SGHNT, CDR2 YENEEA. V lost 5 bases and J lost 5; bases outside the gene matches: 7. The CDR3 totals 14 residues. The CDR3, as DNA: TGTGCCAGCAGCGCTTCTTTAGCGGGAGATACGCAGTATTTT. Amino acid sequence: CASSASLAGDTQYF. The complete variable domain, with remaining parts taken from reference TRBV11-3 and TRBJ2-3, reads EAGVVQSPRYKIIEKKQPVAFWCNPISGHNTLYWYLQNLGQGPELLIRYENEEAVDDSQLPKDRFSAERLKGVDSTLKIQPAELGDSAVYLCASSASLAGDTQYFGPGTRLTVL.

The chain recombines TRBV6-5 with TRBJ2-6; no clear D gene. This CDR3 region has 14 residues. Germline V lookup: CDR1 MNHEY, CDR2 SVGAGI. Trimming shortened V by 7 bases and J by 0 bases, and 7 bases separated the two germline ends. The CDR3 DNA reads TGTGCCAGCACCTCACACTCTGGGGCCAACGTCCTGACTTTC. This codes for CASTSHSGANVLTF.

The chain uses TRBV7-2 and TRBJ2-7; 7 bases match TRBD2. Germline CDR1 reads SGHTA; CDR2 reads FQGNSA. The CDR3 extends over 14 amino acids. The V segment lost 6 bases and the J segment 4 bases; nucleotides outside the gene matches: 9. As DNA, the CDR3 is TGTGCCAGCAGTATCTCTGGGACTACATACGAGCAGTACTTC. Its protein is CASSISGTTYEQYF. Variable domain in full (rest from reference TRBV7-2 and TRBJ2-7): GAGVSQSPSNKVTEKGKDVELRCDPISGHTALYWYRQSLGQGLEFLIYFQGNSAPDKSGLPSDRFSAERTGGSVSTLTIQRTQQEDSAVYLCASSISGTTYEQYFGPGTRLTVT.

The chain employs TRBV19 and TRBJ1-5, with D possibly matching TRBD1 (5 bases). The germline V gene has CDR1 LNHDA and CDR2 SQIVND (reference sequence). V was pared by 10 bases and J by 4 bases, with 11 bases between. The CDR3 is 12 amino acids. CDR3 nucleotide sequence: TGTGCCACAAAGGGGATAAATCAGCCCCAGCATTTT. This encodes CATKGINQPQHF.

V is TRBV5-6 and J is TRBJ1-2; no clear D. CDR1 SGHDT and CDR2 YYEEEE come from the germline V gene. V lost 4 bases, J lost 8 bases, and 12 bases lay in between. This CDR3 spans 12 amino acids. The CDR3 loop reads CASSPGFGGYTF. The CDR3 DNA reads TGTGCCAGCAGCCCGGGATTCGGAGGCTACACCTTC. The full variable domain, its missing parts supplied by reference TRBV5-6 and TRBJ1-2, is DAGVTQSPTHLIKTRGQQVTLRCSPKSGHDTVSWYQQALGQGPQFIFQYYEEEERQRGNFPDRFSGHQFPNYSSELNVNALLLGDSALYLCASSPGFGGYTFGSGTRLTVV.

CDR3 nucleotide sequence: TGTGCCAGCAGCTTAGCCTCAACTAGTGCGAGAGGGGAGCTGTTTTTT. Translating gives CASSLASTSARGELFF. This rearrangement joins TRBV13 to TRBJ2-2, with a possible D match to TRBD2 (5 bases). Germline loops: CDR1 PRHDT, CDR2 FYEKMQ (reference sequence). This CDR3 region has 16 residues. Trimming left V 1 base short and J 8 bases short, with 17 bases between.

This clone appeared a single time. This chain uses TRBV29-1 with TRBJ2-2, with TRBD1 matching over 8 bases. CDR3 length: 13 amino acids. Germline trimming cut 7 bases from V and 4 bases from J; bases unmatched to any gene: 5. Germline V gene data show CDR1 as SQVTM and CDR2 as ANQGSEA. CDR3 sequence reads: CSAITGGTGELFF. In nucleotides, the CDR3 is TGCAGCGCTATTACAGGGGGCACCGGGGAGCTGTTTTTT.

This clone was counted ten times or more. V usage is TRBV7-9 and J usage is TRBJ2-1; D remains unclear. V lost 1 base to trimming and J lost 9 bases, with 7 bases between them. The CDR3 totals 12 residues. Germline V gene lookup returns CDR1 SEHNR and CDR2 FQNEAQ (reference sequence). CDR3: CASSLGSTEQFF. The CDR3 DNA follows: TGTGCCAGCAGCTTAGGTAGCACTGAGCAGTTCTTC.

This clone was recorded at least ten times. The same CDR3 is also encoded by other DNA sequences in this sample. The gene calls are TRBV9 and TRBJ2-1; D possibly corresponds to TRBD2 (6 bases). The V gene lost 0 bases and the J gene lost 3 bases, with 13 bases spanning the gap. This CDR3 region has 16 residues. Per germline, CDR1 SGDLS and CDR2 YYNGEE. The CDR3 reads CASSVVGGTDYNEQFF. The CDR3 nucleotides are TGTGCCAGCAGCGTAGTCGGCGGGACCGACTACAATGAGCAGTTCTTC.

V is TRBV5-6 and J is TRBJ1-4, with D hard to call. The V gene lost 2 bases and the J gene lost 9 bases, with 11 bases spanning the gap. Looked up from germline, CDR1 is SGHDT and CDR2 is YYEEEE. This CDR3 spans 13 amino acids. DNA of the CDR3: TGTGCCAGCAGCTTATCCGGGTTTCAAAAACTGTTTTTT. It encodes CASSLSGFQKLFF.